This is a list of T cell receptor beta chains from one sample in a study of T cells in Graves' hyperthyroidism and ophthalmopathy. TCRdb called the multiplex PCR reads again in MiXCR, with one record for every CDR3 protein. The repertoire has about 540,000 distinct CDR3 sequences, more than 45% of them found once; the top ten carry around 7.7%. The sequencing input was peripheral blood or thyroid tissue (not recorded which). These receptors were taken from a young woman with Graves' hyperthyroidism. Both conserved end residues are part of each CDR3. The D gene is left open where the match is weak. Part of the rows lack a size; the others show once, few, many or a class for expanded clones.

J,size,V,D,DNA,CDR3
TRBJ1-1,.,TRBV11-3,.,TGTGCCAGCAGCTTCGGCGGGAGGGCCGCCGGCGCTTTCTTT,CASSFGGRAAGAFF
TRBJ2-7,few,TRBV7-8,.,TGTGCCACCGCCGGGGGTGCCTACGAGCAGTACTTC,CATAGGAYEQYF
TRBJ2-6,.,TRBV12-3/TRBV12-4,.,TGTGCCAGCAGCTTAGGGCGGCCGGCACTCGGGGCCAACGTCCTGACTTTC,CASSLGRPALGANVLTF
TRBJ2-5,many,TRBV20-1,.,TGCAGTGTTCCAACGGGAGAGAGGGAGACCCAGTACTTC,CSVPTGERETQYF
TRBJ2-5,many,TRBV7-8,.,TGTGCCAGCAGCTTAGAATGGGGGCGAGAGACCCAGTACTTC,CASSLEWGRETQYF
TRBJ2-7,.,TRBV20-1,TRBD2,TGCAGTGCTGGTAGCGGGAGGTGGGGGGATGAGCAGTACTTC,CSAGSGRWGDEQYF
TRBJ2-7,many,TRBV2,TRBD2,TGTGCCAGCAGTGAGCGCCGCGGGAGCTCCTACGAGCAGTACTTC,CASSERRGSSYEQYF
TRBJ1-6,.,TRBV20-1,.,TGCAGGGCAGGGGACATATATAATTCACCCCTCCACTTT,CRAGDIYNSPLHF
TRBJ1-4,.,TRBV7-9,.,TGTGCCAGCCTGTCAAACAGGGTAGCAACAGATGAAAAACTGTTTTTT,CASLSNRVATDEKLFF
TRBJ1-3,.,TRBV4-3,.,TGCGCCAGCAGCCAAGGGGTAACTAGCTCTGGAAACACCATATATTTT,CASSQGVTSSGNTIYF
TRBJ2-5,.,TRBV11-2,.,TGTGCCAGCAGCTTATTCCCTAGTCGCGAGACCCAGTACTTC,CASSLFPSRETQYF
TRBJ2-7,many,TRBV9,TRBD2,TGTGCCAGCAGCTCAAAGCGGGAGGCCGAGCAGTACTTC,CASSSKREAEQYF
TRBJ1-2,many,TRBV3-1,.,TGTGCCAGCATTGGACCGCATGGTGGCTACACCTTC,CASIGPHGGYTF
TRBJ1-2,many,TRBV2,.,TGTGCCAGCAAGGCGGTTGGAGGATATGGCTACACCTTC,CASKAVGGYGYTF
TRBJ1-4,.,TRBV2,.,TGTGCCAGCAGTGACGAGGGGGGCCTTAATGAAAAACTGTTTTTT,CASSDEGGLNEKLFF
TRBJ1-1,few,TRBV7-9,.,TGTGCCAGCAGCTTAGGTCGTCAGATCACTGAAGCTTTCTTT,CASSLGRQITEAFF
TRBJ2-7,.,TRBV7-2,.,TGTGCCAGCAGCCGGGACTTTTTAAGCGAGCAGTACTTC,CASSRDFLSEQYF
TRBJ2-2,many,TRBV11-3,.,TGTGCCAGCAGCTTAGTCAGTGAGGAGCTGTTTTTT,CASSLVSEELFF
TRBJ2-5,.,TRBV7-3,TRBD1,TGTGCCAGCAGCTCTCAACAGGGGGAGACCCAGTACTTC,CASSSQQGETQYF
TRBJ1-2,many,TRBV29-1,.,TGCAGCGTTGAAGGGCCAGTCTATGGCTACACCTTC,CSVEGPVYGYTF
TRBJ2-7,many,TRBV9,.,TGTGCCAGCAGCGTAGGGAGGATTCCCTACGAGCAGTACTTC,CASSVGRIPYEQYF
TRBJ1-5,.,TRBV29-1,TRBD1,TGCAGCGTTCACCGGGACAGTGTATTCGGCAATCAGCCCCAGCATTTT,CSVHRDSVFGNQPQHF
TRBJ1-4,.,TRBV19,TRBD1,TGTGCCAGTAGTATCACAGCGACAGGGGGCGTTAATGAAAAACTGTTTTTT,CASSITATGGVNEKLFF
TRBJ1-5,many,TRBV19,.,TGTGCCAGTAGCCTGCCATCCCGTCAGCCCCAGCATTTT,CASSLPSRQPQHF
TRBJ1-5,.,TRBV7-9,.,TGTGCCAACAGCTTAGAGGGTCAGCCCCAGCATTTT,CANSLEGQPQHF
TRBJ1-4,few,TRBV12-3/TRBV12-4,.,TGTGCCAGCAGTTTTTGGCAAAATGAAAAACTGTTTTTT,CASSFWQNEKLFF
TRBJ1-4,.,TRBV4-2,TRBD1,TGTGCCAGCAGCCCCCGACAGGGGGCAGCTAATGAAAAACTGTTTTTT,CASSPRQGAANEKLFF
TRBJ2-5,many,TRBV7-2,TRBD1,TGTGCCAGCAGCTTGTGGACAGGGGGCCAAGAGACCCAGTACTTC,CASSLWTGGQETQYF
TRBJ1-1,many,TRBV12-3/TRBV12-4,.,TGTGCCAGCAGTTTAAGGAGGGGTGGATTAAACACTGAAGCTTTCTTT,CASSLRRGGLNTEAFF
TRBJ1-1,.,TRBV29-1,.,TGCAGCGCCTTCGGGTTGAACAGGGAGTACACTGAAGCTTTCTTT,CSAFGLNREYTEAFF
TRBJ1-5,once,TRBV20-1,.,TGCAGTGCTATTCGTAACGGGGGCCTCAATCAGCCCCAGCATTTT,CSAIRNGGLNQPQHF
TRBJ1-2,many,TRBV20-1,.,TGCAGTGCCCCCAATGGAGGGGCCCGGGATGGCTACACCTTC,CSAPNGGARDGYTF
TRBJ2-1,.,TRBV29-1,TRBD2,TGCAGCGTTATGGTAGCGGGACCCTTTGATTACAATGAGCAGTTCTTC,CSVMVAGPFDYNEQFF
TRBJ2-7,many,TRBV12-3/TRBV12-4,.,TGTGCCAGCAGTTCCTCCGGACAGTATGGCGAGCAGTACTTC,CASSSSGQYGEQYF
TRBJ1-2,few,TRBV20-1,TRBD1,TGCAGTGCTAGATGGGGACAGGGCTATGGCTACACCTTC,CSARWGQGYGYTF
TRBJ1-2,many,TRBV12-3/TRBV12-4,.,TGTGCCAGCAGCCCGTGGACTCTAGCTAACTATGGCTACACCTTC,CASSPWTLANYGYTF
TRBJ2-7,many,TRBV5-1,TRBD2,TGCGCCAGCAGCTTGGCTGGGGGGGGAAGCTACGAGCAGTACTTC,CASSLAGGGSYEQYF
TRBJ2-7,once,TRBV5-6,.,TGTGCCAGCAGCTTGGGGAGGGGATCAACCTACGAGCAGTACTTC,CASSLGRGSTYEQYF
TRBJ1-6,.,TRBV19,.,TGTGCCAGTTCCGGGACGGAGAATTCACCCCTCCACTTT,CASSGTENSPLHF
TRBJ1-4,many,TRBV19,.,TGTGCCAGTAAAAGGGAGGAAAAACTGTTTTTT,CASKREEKLFF
TRBJ2-3,.,TRBV29-1,TRBD1,TGCAGCGTTGGAGACAGGGGATTATCTGGAGATACGCAGTATTTT,CSVGDRGLSGDTQYF
TRBJ1-2,many,TRBV29-1,.,TGCAGCGGAGCAGCGGGGAGTGATGGCTACACCTTC,CSGAAGSDGYTF
TRBJ1-5,few,TRBV6-1,TRBD1,TGTGCCAGCAGTCCCAGTGTCAGGGGGCTTCAGCCCCAGCATTTT,CASSPSVRGLQPQHF
TRBJ2-7,.,TRBV20-1,TRBD1,TGCAGTGCTAGAGACGGGACAGGGCCCTACGAGCAGTACTTC,CSARDGTGPYEQYF
TRBJ2-2,few,TRBV11-3,.,TGTGCCAGCAGCAGGACCCGGGGGACCGGGGAGCTGTTTTTT,CASSRTRGTGELFF
TRBJ2-3,few,TRBV7-3,.,TGTGCCAGCAGCCCGACGTCGAGGCAGTATTTT,CASSPTSRQYF
TRBJ2-6,.,TRBV24-1,.,TGTGCCACCAGTGATCCCGGACGGCCTGAAGCTTTC,CATSDPGRPEAF
TRBJ2-5,many,TRBV7-8,.,TGTGCCAGCAGCTTACCGCCACCCGGGGTCCAAGAGACCCAGTACTTC,CASSLPPPGVQETQYF
TRBJ2-3,.,TRBV2,TRBD1,TGTGCCAGCAAAAAAACAGGGGGCGGCACAGATACGCAGTATTTT,CASKKTGGGTDTQYF
TRBJ2-7,many,TRBV3-1,TRBD2,TGTGCCAGCAGCCAAACTAGCGGCTACGAGCAGTACTTC,CASSQTSGYEQYF